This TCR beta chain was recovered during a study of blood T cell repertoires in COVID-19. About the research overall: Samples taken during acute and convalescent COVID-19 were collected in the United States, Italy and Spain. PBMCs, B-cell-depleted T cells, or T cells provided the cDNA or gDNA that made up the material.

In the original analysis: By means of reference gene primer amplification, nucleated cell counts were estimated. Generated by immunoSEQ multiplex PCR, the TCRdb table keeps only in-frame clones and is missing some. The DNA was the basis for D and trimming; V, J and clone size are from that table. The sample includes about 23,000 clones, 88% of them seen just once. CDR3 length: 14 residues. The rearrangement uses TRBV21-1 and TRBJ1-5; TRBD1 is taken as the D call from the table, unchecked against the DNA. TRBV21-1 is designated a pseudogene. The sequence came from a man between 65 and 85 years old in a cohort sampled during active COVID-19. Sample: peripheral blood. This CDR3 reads CAAMVRVYNQPQHF. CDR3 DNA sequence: TGTGCCGCCATGGTCAGGGTGTATAATCAGCCCCAGCATTTT.